This paragraph covers one T cell receptor beta chain sequence. Its matching antigen is unknown. These data are taken from a study of OX40 agonist ivuxolimab in advanced cancers. Study-level information: People in dose escalation had one of these cancers: hepatocellular carcinoma, melanoma, renal cell or head and neck cancer.

The CDR3 runs to 15 residues. V lost 0 bases and J 2 bases, leaving 7 bases between the germline ends. Germline-derived CDR1 and CDR2 are SGHDN and FVKESK. Study findings and constraints: The study found that CD8+ T cells averaged more expanded clones than CD4+.

Here immunoSEQ multiplex PCR was the method, and the copy in TCRdb shows in-frame clones only, minus some. Here the sample spans 60,000 or so clones, about 91% being singletons. V is TRBV14 and J is TRBJ2-2; D gene unclear. Specimen: CD4+ or CD8+ T cells sorted from blood, collected in a trial of the OX40 agonist ivuxolimab. The receptor's source is an adult with an advanced solid tumor such as melanoma, head and neck, liver or kidney cancer. The CDR3 region has the DNA TGTGCCAGCAGCCAAGACTGGTCCAACACCGGGGAGCTGTTTTTT. Translation: CASSQDWSNTGELFF.